These T cell receptor beta chains were read from a single sample in a study of control samples from healthy donors and cancer patients. Only in-frame clones appear in the TCRdb table, and some are missing; sequencing was by immunoSEQ multiplex PCR. Of 99,000 or so clones listed, almost 85% are singletons. The sample comprised blood. The origin of the receptors is a man aged 60 to 75 in good health. CDR3s include the opening cysteine and the closing phenylalanine or tryptophan. The D gene is left open where the match is weak. The listing skips clone size in some rows; elsewhere it reads once, few, many or a size class.

d_call j_call clone_size v_call cdr3_aa cdr3_nt
- TRBJ1-1 - TRBV30 CAWSVVRGTEAFF TGTGCCTGGAGTGTGGTCAGGGGCACTGAAGCTTTCTTT
TRBD2 TRBJ2-1 - TRBV7-9 CASSLAQREGDEQFF TGTGCCAGCAGCTTAGCTCAGCGGGAGGGGGATGAGCAGTTCTTC
- TRBJ2-7 - TRBV2 CASSRRGGAEQYF TGTGCCAGCAGCCGCCGAGGAGGGGCCGAGCAGTACTTC
TRBD1 TRBJ2-7 - TRBV5-1 CASSHGGTGGYEQYF TGCGCCAGCAGCCACGGGGGGACAGGGGGCTACGAGCAGTACTTC
- TRBJ2-1 - TRBV10-2 CASSVRKDYNEQFF TGCGCCAGCAGTGTAAGAAAGGATTACAATGAGCAGTTCTTC
- TRBJ2-7 - TRBV7-9 CASSLSPSSYEQYF TGTGCCAGCAGCTTATCTCCGAGCTCCTACGAGCAGTACTTC
TRBD1 TRBJ2-7 - TRBV6-1 CASSEGATGTYEQYF TGTGCCAGCAGTGAAGGCGCGACAGGGACCTACGAGCAGTACTTC
- TRBJ1-3 few TRBV6-5 CASKSGAWGNTIYF TGTGCCAGCAAATCGGGGGCTTGGGGAAACACCATATATTTT
TRBD1 TRBJ2-7 - TRBV28 CASSLLGDRYEQYF TGTGCCAGCAGTTTATTAGGGGACAGATACGAGCAGTACTTC
- TRBJ1-4 - TRBV28 CASKGGNEKLFF TGTGCCAGCAAGGGGGGAAATGAAAAACTGTTTTTT
- TRBJ2-1 - TRBV6-5 CATLRHNEQFF TGTGCCACACTCCGTCACAATGAGCAGTTCTTC
- TRBJ1-2 - TRBV21-1 CASSKKNPWEGAPKGYTF TGTGCCAGCAGCAAAAAAAACCCCTGGGAGGGGGCACCTAAGGGCTACACCTTC
- TRBJ2-5 - TRBV5-6 CASSYEGESQETQYF TGTGCCAGCAGCTACGAGGGGGAATCTCAAGAGACCCAGTACTTC
TRBD2 TRBJ2-2 - TRBV28 CASSLQGLADTGELFF TGTGCCAGCAGTTTACAGGGACTAGCGGACACCGGGGAGCTGTTTTTT
- TRBJ1-1 - TRBV14 CASSQRGGLGGTEAFF TGTGCCAGCAGCCAAAGGGGAGGGTTGGGAGGCACTGAAGCTTTCTTT
TRBD2 TRBJ2-5 - TRBV5-1 CASSLEAGGLLETQYF TGCGCCAGCAGCTTGGAGGCGGGAGGGTTACTAGAGACCCAGTACTTC
- TRBJ2-7 - TRBV19 CASSMSHIDTYEQYF TGTGCCAGTAGTATGAGCCATATCGATACCTACGAGCAGTACTTC
TRBD1 TRBJ1-1 - TRBV5-1 CASSMDRENTEAFF TGCGCCAGCAGCATGGACAGGGAGAACACTGAAGCTTTCTTT
- TRBJ1-2 few TRBV6-6 CASTPDTYGYTF TGTGCCAGCACTCCTGACACCTATGGCTACACCTTC
- TRBJ2-7 few TRBV29-1 CSVGTGRGYEQYF TGCAGCGTTGGTACAGGAAGAGGCTACGAGCAGTACTTC
TRBD2 TRBJ2-3 - TRBV24-1 CATSDFPRGGDTQYF TGTGCCACCAGTGATTTCCCTCGGGGGGGGGATACGCAGTATTTT
TRBD2 TRBJ2-1 - TRBV10-2 CASRPGTSGARAYNEQFF TGCGCCAGCAGACCAGGGACTAGCGGAGCGCGGGCCTACAATGAGCAGTTCTTC
- TRBJ1-1 few TRBV28 CASAHRASGTEAFF TGTGCCAGCGCACACCGGGCCTCGGGCACTGAAGCTTTCTTT
TRBD2 TRBJ2-1 - TRBV6-6 CASTPAGRYNEQFF TGTGCCAGCACCCCAGCGGGGAGGTACAATGAGCAGTTCTTC
- TRBJ1-5 once TRBV19 CASSSEDAPTGQPQHF TGTGCCAGTAGTTCCGAAGACGCGCCCACTGGGCAGCCCCAGCATTTT
- TRBJ1-4 - TRBV5-1 CASSFRGGEKLFF TGCGCCAGCAGCTTCAGGGGTGGAGAAAAACTGTTTTTT
- TRBJ1-3 - TRBV9 CASSNTGYSGNTIYF TGTGCCAGCAGTAATACCGGATACTCTGGAAACACCATATATTTT
- TRBJ2-1 - TRBV11-2 CASRIKGEQFF TGTGCCAGCAGGATTAAAGGGGAGCAGTTCTTC
TRBD2 TRBJ2-3 - TRBV9 CASSARTSGGTIHF TGTGCCAGCAGCGCGCGTACAAGCGGGGGGACGATCCATTTT
- TRBJ1-5 few TRBV2 CASRGRYSNQPQHF TGTGCCAGCAGGGGGAGATATAGCAATCAGCCCCAGCATTTT
- TRBJ2-5 - TRBV9 CASSDGGAETQYF TGTGCCAGCAGCGATGGGGGGGCAGAGACCCAGTACTTC
TRBD2 TRBJ2-7 - TRBV5-1 CASSFLGLDYEQYF TGCGCCAGCAGCTTCCTAGGACTAGACTACGAGCAGTACTTC
- TRBJ2-2 - TRBV5-1 CASSLFGPNTGELFF TGCGCCAGCAGCTTGTTCGGCCCGAACACCGGGGAGCTGTTTTTT
TRBD1 TRBJ1-5 - TRBV10-2 CASSGGQGGNQPQHF TGCGCCAGCAGTGGGGGACAGGGAGGCAATCAGCCCCAGCATTTT
- TRBJ2-4 - TRBV19 CASSIVLAKNIQYF TGTGCCAGTAGTATCGTTCTAGCCAAAAACATTCAGTACTTC
TRBD2 TRBJ2-3 - TRBV30 CAWSVRDSGRGDTQYF TGTGCCTGGAGTGTACGGGATAGCGGGAGGGGGGATACGCAGTATTTT
- TRBJ1-5 - TRBV4-2 CASSQAASLNQPQHF TGTGCCAGCAGCCAAGCTGCTTCCTTGAATCAGCCCCAGCATTTT
- TRBJ1-2 - TRBV28 CASSFKGGGYGYTF TGTGCCAGCAGTTTTAAGGGCGGGGGCTATGGCTACACCTTC
TRBD1 TRBJ2-7 - TRBV12-3/TRBV12-4 CASSSTGVEQYF TGTGCCAGCAGTTCGACAGGGGTTGAGCAGTACTTC
- TRBJ2-7 - TRBV5-1 CASSPGGATYEQYF TGCGCCAGCAGCCCCGGCGGAGCCACCTACGAGCAGTACTTC
TRBD2 TRBJ2-1 - TRBV7-8 CASSQRGPRGEQFF TGTGCCAGCAGCCAGCGGGGGCCGAGAGGTGAGCAGTTCTTC
TRBD2 TRBJ2-3 - TRBV18 CASSTGTSLSTDTQYF TGTGCCAGCTCAACCGGGACTAGCCTTAGCACAGATACGCAGTATTTT
TRBD2 TRBJ2-3 - TRBV28 CASSSLAGGDTDTQYF TGTGCCAGCAGTTCATTAGCGGGAGGGGACACAGATACGCAGTATTTT
TRBD1 TRBJ1-3 - TRBV28 CASSPPTGSGNTIYF TGTGCCAGCAGTCCCCCGACAGGGTCTGGAAACACCATATATTTT